Following are 17 T cell receptor beta chains from one sample sequenced in a study of T cell repertoires in cytomegalovirus infection. No antigen has been identified for these receptors. TCRdb processed the reads anew with MiXCR; each CDR3 protein has one entry. Among around 800,000 distinct CDR3 sequences listed, approximately 32% were seen once. Sequences were derived from cultured CD8+ T cells from PBMCs, sampled from culture after CMV antigen stimulation. Receptor source: a human donor in good health (CMV status not recorded). Some clones in this sample may be carry-over from other donors' samples.

The sample holds many counts of this clonotype. The rearrangement uses TRBV7-2 and TRBJ2-7; D is ambiguous. V lost 5 bases to trimming and J lost 4 bases, with 15 bases between them. The CDR3 covers 14 residues. In germline, CDR1 is SGHTA, CDR2 FQGNSA. The CDR3: CASSPRSSLYEQYF. The CDR3 DNA reads as TGTGCCAGCAGCCCCCGAAGCTCCCTTTACGAGCAGTACTTC.

The CDR3 DNA reads as TGTGCCAGCAGCCAGGCCAGACAGGGCCGAGGTGGCTACACCTTC. Its translation is CASSQARQGRGGYTF. The V gene is TRBV14, the J gene TRBJ1-2, with 7 bases fitting TRBD1. Germline CDR1 reads SGHDN; CDR2 reads FVKESK. The junction had 11 bases not matched to a gene; V was cut back by 3 bases and J by 7 bases. This CDR3 region has 15 residues. The complete variable domain, with remaining parts taken from reference TRBV14 and TRBJ1-2, reads EAGVTQFPSHSVIEKGQTVTLRCDPISGHDNLYWYRRVMGKEIKFLLHFVKESKQDESGMPNNRFLAERTGGTYSTLKVQPAELEDSGVYFCASSQARQGRGGYTFGSGTRLTVV.

The table lists this clonotype with many counts. The chain couples TRBV7-6 to TRBJ2-5; tentative D call: TRBD2 (5 bases). CDR3 size: 13 residues. CDR1 is SGHVS, CDR2 FNYEAQ, per germline. V shed 5 bases and J shed 5 bases, with 12 bases lying between them. The CDR3 DNA follows: TGTGCCAGCAGCCCAGCGGAAGGGGAGACCCAGTACTTC. It translates to CASSPAEGETQYF.

On this clonotype: Possible read error: a much larger clone is one base away. V and J are TRBV28 and TRBJ2-3, with TRBD1 matching over 8 bases. In germline, CDR1 is MDHEN, CDR2 SYDVKM. CDR3 size: 15 residues. CDR3 loop: CVSRIRGRSTDTQYF. CDR3 coding DNA: TGTGTCAGCCGGATCAGGGGGCGTAGCACAGATACGCAGTATTTT. Together with reference TRBV28 and TRBJ2-3, the CDR3 gives the full variable domain: DVKVTQSSRYLVKRTGEKVFLECVQDMDHENMFWYRQDPGLGLRLIYFSYDVKMKEKGDIPEGYSVSREKKERFSLILESASTNQTSMYLCVSRIRGRSTDTQYFGPGTRLTVL.

This chain connects TRBV7-6 to TRBJ2-3, with D tentatively TRBD2 (5 bases). From germline, CDR1 is SGHVS and CDR2 FNYEAQ. The CDR3 is 14 residues long. Trimming shortened V by 4 bases and J by 6 bases, and 14 bases separated the two germline ends. The CDR3 spells CASSYDNGVDTQYF. The CDR3 nucleotides read TGTGCCAGCAGCTACGACAACGGGGTGGATACGCAGTATTTT.

The genes are TRBV5-4 and TRBJ2-3; possibly TRBD2 for D (6 bases). Germline assignment: CDR1 SGHNT and CDR2 YYREEE (reference sequence). CDR3 length: 15 residues. The V gene lost 0 bases and the J gene lost 6 bases, with 14 bases spanning the gap. CDR3 loop: CASSLEEDYGDTQYF. The CDR3 DNA is TGTGCCAGCAGCTTGGAGGAGGACTACGGTGATACGCAGTATTTT.

This clonotype was seen a handful of times. The chain combines TRBV27 with TRBJ2-5; TRBD1 matches at 11 bases. This CDR3 is built from 15 residues. V dropped 4 bases and J dropped 5; count of bases not matched to a gene: 6. Germline assignment: CDR1 MNHEY and CDR2 SMNVEV (reference sequence). The CDR3 protein is CASSSMDRGLETQYF. DNA for the CDR3: TGTGCCAGCAGTTCCATGGACAGGGGGCTGGAGACCCAGTACTTC.

This clonotype was picked up a small number of times. This sequence joins TRBV28 and TRBJ2-5; D is uncertain. The length of the CDR3 is 14 residues. Germline V gives CDR1 MDHEN, CDR2 SYDVKM. Between the trimmed V and J ends, which lost 2 bases and 0 bases, there was a span of 7 bases. CDR3 nucleotides: TGTGCCAGCAGTTTACTAAGGGACCAAGAGACCCAGTACTTC. This sequence encodes CASSLLRDQETQYF. The full variable domain, in which reference TRBV28 and TRBJ2-5 provide the parts outside the CDR3, is DVKVTQSSRYLVKRTGEKVFLECVQDMDHENMFWYRQDPGLGLRLIYFSYDVKMKEKGDIPEGYSVSREKKERFSLILESASTNQTSMYLCASSLLRDQETQYFGPGTRLLVL.

The V gene is TRBV6-8, the J gene TRBJ2-7; TRBD1 matches 9 bases. Losses at the gene ends were 8 bases for V and 5 bases for J; bases not matched to a gene: 4. Germline V gives CDR1 MNHGY, CDR2 SAAAGT. The CDR3 is 12 residues long. CDR3 bases: TGTGCCAGCGGGACAGGGTGGCACGAGCAGTACGTC. Translated: CASGTGWHEQYV.

The chain joins TRBV2 to TRBJ2-2; 7 bases align to TRBD1. The CDR3 has 17 amino acids. Germline CDR1 SNHLY, CDR2 FYNNEI. J lost 5 bases, V lost 2 bases, and 11 bases had no gene match. DNA of the CDR3: TGTGCCAGCAGTGAAAGTCATGTTTCGACAGGGACCGGGGAGCTGTTTTTT. Its translation: CASSESHVSTGTGELFF.

The CDR3 loop reads CASSYAMDYPPYEQYV. CDR3 coding DNA: TGTGCCAGCAGTTACGCGATGGACTATCCCCCCTACGAGCAGTACGTC. The chain employs TRBV6-2 or TRBV6-3 and TRBJ2-7, with D perhaps matching TRBD2 (6 bases). V shed 2 bases and J shed 2 bases, with 16 bases lying between them. Per the germline V gene, CDR1 is MNHEY and CDR2 is SVGEGT. CDR3 size: 16 residues.

This clonotype came up a few times. The V gene is TRBV6-5, the J gene TRBJ2-7; D call uncertain. V was trimmed by 0 bases and J by 1 base, leaving 13 bases between them. The CDR3 spans 16 residues. Germline loops: CDR1 MNHEY, CDR2 SVGAGI. The chain's CDR3 is CASSYSLYSKSYEQYF. CDR3 nucleotide sequence: TGTGCCAGCAGTTACTCGCTGTATAGCAAGTCCTACGAGCAGTACTTC.

This sequence joins TRBV27 and TRBJ2-7; D perhaps matches TRBD2 (5 bases). V dropped 3 bases and J dropped 7 bases, with 13 bases sitting between them. Germline lookup yields CDR1 MNHEY and CDR2 SMNVEV (reference sequence). CDR3 length equals 13 residues. CDR3 DNA sequence: TGTGCCAGCAGTTTTCGGGTATCGGGGGAGCAGTACTTC. This translates into CASSFRVSGEQYF.

V gene TRBV19 combines with J gene TRBJ1-1, with a tentative D call TRBD1 (5 bases). This CDR3 spans 14 amino acids. CDR1 is LNHDA and CDR2 is SQIVND in the germline V gene (reference sequence). Trimming cost V 4 bases and J 7 bases, with 16 bases left between them. The CDR3 DNA is TGTGCCAGTAGTACCTCCGGGGGAGACATTGAAGCTTTCTTT. Translated: CASSTSGGDIEAFF.

This clonotype occurred a few times. The chain joins TRBV29-1 to TRBJ2-1, with 10 bases aligning to TRBD1. The length of the CDR3 is 15 residues. Trimming at V came to 2 bases and at J to 5 bases, leaving 6 bases not matched to a gene. The germline gives CDR1 SQVTM, CDR2 ANQGSEA. CDR3 loop: CSVEWWTGGNNEQFF. CDR3 nucleotide sequence: TGCAGCGTTGAATGGTGGACAGGGGGTAACAATGAGCAGTTCTTC.

The rearrangement uses TRBV28 and TRBJ2-1; no clear D gene. V lost 8 bases and J 4 bases, leaving 9 bases between the germline ends. Germline CDR1 MDHEN, CDR2 SYDVKM. The CDR3 sequence is 12 residues long. CDR3 sequence: CASFTGYNEQFF. CDR3 DNA: TGTGCCAGCTTTACCGGGTACAATGAGCAGTTCTTC.

The CDR3 region is CASSIGSPDYNEQFF. DNA of the CDR3: TGTGCCAGTAGTATAGGTTCGCCCGACTACAATGAGCAGTTCTTC. This chain uses TRBV19 with TRBJ2-1, with no clear D. Germline values: CDR1 LNHDA, CDR2 SQIVND (reference sequence). V was shortened by 1 base and J by 3 bases, with 10 bases between the two germline ends. The CDR3 has 15 amino acids.